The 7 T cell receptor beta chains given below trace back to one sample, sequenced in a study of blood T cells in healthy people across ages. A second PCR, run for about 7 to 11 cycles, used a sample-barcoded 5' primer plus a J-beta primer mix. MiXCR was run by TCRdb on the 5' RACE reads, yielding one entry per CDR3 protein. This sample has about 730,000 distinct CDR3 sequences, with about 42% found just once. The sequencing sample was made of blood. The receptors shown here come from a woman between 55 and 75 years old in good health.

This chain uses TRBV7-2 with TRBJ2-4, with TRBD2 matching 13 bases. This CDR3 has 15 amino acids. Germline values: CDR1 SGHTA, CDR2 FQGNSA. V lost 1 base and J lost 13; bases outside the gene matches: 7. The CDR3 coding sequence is TGTGCCAGCAGCTTAGGGCGGACTAGCGGGAGCGGGCAGTACTTC. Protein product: CASSLGRTSGSGQYF.

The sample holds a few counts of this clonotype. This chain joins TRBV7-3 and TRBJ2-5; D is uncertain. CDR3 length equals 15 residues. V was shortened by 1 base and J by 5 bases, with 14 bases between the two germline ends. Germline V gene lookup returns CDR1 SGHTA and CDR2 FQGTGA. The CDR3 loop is CASSLIGSGVETQYF. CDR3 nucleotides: TGTGCCAGCAGCTTAATAGGAAGTGGGGTGGAGACCCAGTACTTC.

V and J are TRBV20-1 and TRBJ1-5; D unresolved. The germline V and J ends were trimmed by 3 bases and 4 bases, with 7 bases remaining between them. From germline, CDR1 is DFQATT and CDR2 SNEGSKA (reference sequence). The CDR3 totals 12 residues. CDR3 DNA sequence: TGCAGTGCTAGGAGGAAGAATCAGCCCCAGCATTTT. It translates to CSARRKNQPQHF.

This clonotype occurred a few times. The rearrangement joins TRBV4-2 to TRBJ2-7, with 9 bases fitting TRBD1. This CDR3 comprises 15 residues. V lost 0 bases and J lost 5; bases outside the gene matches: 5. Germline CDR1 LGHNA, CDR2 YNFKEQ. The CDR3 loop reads CASSQEGTGLNEQYF. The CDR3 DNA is TGTGCCAGCAGCCAAGAAGGGACAGGGCTCAACGAGCAGTACTTC.

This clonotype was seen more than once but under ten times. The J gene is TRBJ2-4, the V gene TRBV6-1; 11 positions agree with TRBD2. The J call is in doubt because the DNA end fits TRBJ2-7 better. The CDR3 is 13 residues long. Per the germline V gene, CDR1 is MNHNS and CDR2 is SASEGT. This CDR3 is CASVSGRAREQYF. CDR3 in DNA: TGTGCCAGCGTTAGCGGGAGGGCCCGCGAGCAGTACTTC.

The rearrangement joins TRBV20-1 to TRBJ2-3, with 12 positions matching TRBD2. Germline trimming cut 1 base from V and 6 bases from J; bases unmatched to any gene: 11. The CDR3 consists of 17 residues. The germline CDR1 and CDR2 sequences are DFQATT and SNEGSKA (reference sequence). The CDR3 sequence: CSARASGGADLMDTQYF. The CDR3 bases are TGCAGTGCTAGAGCTAGCGGGGGGGCGGATCTTATGGATACGCAGTATTTT.

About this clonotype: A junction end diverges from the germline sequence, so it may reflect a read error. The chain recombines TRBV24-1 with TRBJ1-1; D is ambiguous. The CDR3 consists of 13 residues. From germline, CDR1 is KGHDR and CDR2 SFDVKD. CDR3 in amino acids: CSTSDFTGAEAFF. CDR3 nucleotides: TGTTCCACCAGTGATTTTACCGGGGCTGAAGCTTTCTTT.